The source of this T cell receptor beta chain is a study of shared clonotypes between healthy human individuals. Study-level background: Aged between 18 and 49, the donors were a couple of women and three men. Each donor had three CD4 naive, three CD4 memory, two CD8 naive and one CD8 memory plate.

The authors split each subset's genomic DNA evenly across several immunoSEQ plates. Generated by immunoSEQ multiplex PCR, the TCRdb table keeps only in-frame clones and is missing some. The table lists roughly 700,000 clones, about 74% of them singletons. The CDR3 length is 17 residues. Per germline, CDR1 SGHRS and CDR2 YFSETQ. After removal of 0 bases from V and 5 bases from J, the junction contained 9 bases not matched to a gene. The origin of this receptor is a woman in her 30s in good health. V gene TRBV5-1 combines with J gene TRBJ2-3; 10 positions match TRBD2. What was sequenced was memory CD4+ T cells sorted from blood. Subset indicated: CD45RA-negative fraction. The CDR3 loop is CASSLVFLAGAGDTQYF. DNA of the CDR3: TGCGCCAGCAGCTTGGTCTTTCTAGCGGGGGCCGGAGATACGCAGTATTTT.